The following is a TCR beta chain sequence with its context. The antigen is undetermined. TCRdb keeps only in-frame clones here, not all; method: immunoSEQ multiplex PCR. Of about 490,000 clones listed, 60% to 85% are singletons. In germline, CDR1 is MDHEN, CDR2 SYDVKM. Trimming took off 1 base at V and 5 bases at J, with 2 bases between the two ends. There are 11 residues in the CDR3. This record belongs to a study of shared clonotypes between healthy human individuals. Study results and caveats: Clonotype sharing among donors was thought likely to change with sequencing depth.

The receptor was derived from a middle-aged woman in good health. Some clones in this sample may be carry-over from other donors' samples. The sequencing input was PBMCs. This sequence joins TRBV28 and TRBJ1-2; D uncertain. The CDR3 protein is CASSLYYGYTF. CDR3 coding DNA: TGTGCCAGCAGTTTATATTATGGCTACACCTTC.